The 31 T cell receptor beta chains listed next were all sequenced from one sample in a study of cytomegalovirus exposure and HLA in healthy donors. PCR used 60 Vbeta primers and 13 Jbeta primers. Clones were read by immunoSEQ multiplex PCR, and TCRdb kept only the in-frame ones, dropping some. The sample holds 95,000 to 150,000 clones, 65% to 80% seen once. The sequenced sample consisted of PBMCs. The origin of the receptors is a man between 18 and 29 years old in good health and CMV-seropositive.

This rearrangement joins TRBV19 to TRBJ1-2, with D perhaps TRBD1 (5 bases). The germline gives CDR1 LNHDA, CDR2 SQIVND (reference sequence). Between the trimmed V and J ends, which lost 6 bases and 2 bases, there was a span of 13 bases. The CDR3 totals 14 residues. CDR3 bases: TGTGCCAGTAGCAATCTCCAGGGAAACTATGGCTACACCTTC. Translated: CASSNLQGNYGYTF. Combining the CDR3 with reference TRBV19 and TRBJ1-2 gives the whole variable domain DGGITQSPKYLFRKEGQNVTLSCEQNLNHDAMYWYRQDPGQGLRLIYYSQIVNDFQKGDIAEGYSVSREKKESFPLTVTSAQKNPTAFYLCASSNLQGNYGYTFGSGTRLTVV.

The chain recombines TRBV5-4 with TRBJ2-7, with 11 bases aligning to TRBD2. The CDR3 totals 14 residues. V gave up 7 bases and J gave up 4 bases; unmatched junction bases: 7. Germline loops: CDR1 SGHNT, CDR2 YYREEE (reference sequence). The CDR3 loop is CASGIAGGWYEQYF. As DNA, the CDR3 is TGTGCCAGCGGCATAGCGGGGGGGTGGTACGAGCAGTACTTC.

The rearrangement joins TRBV9 to TRBJ2-2, with unresolved D. The V and J ends lost 3 bases and 4 bases respectively, with 7 bases between them. The CDR3 runs to 13 residues. The germline V gene encodes CDR1 SGDLS and CDR2 YYNGEE. This chain's CDR3 is CASSGDITGELFF. The DNA of the CDR3 is TGTGCCAGCAGCGGAGACATCACCGGGGAGCTGTTTTTT.

The V call is TRBV6-6, the J call TRBJ2-7; 7 bases map to TRBD1. V was pared by 6 bases and J by 6 bases, with 5 bases of the junction left unmatched. Germline V gene data show CDR1 as MNHNY and CDR2 as SVGAGI (reference sequence). This CDR3 contains 12 residues. The CDR3 coding sequence is TGTGCCAGCAGAGAGACAGGGACCGAGCAGTACTTC. Translating it yields CASRETGTEQYF.

J is TRBJ1-2 and V is TRBV29-1; 11 nucleotides match TRBD1. V trimming: 4 bases; J trimming: 4 bases; junction bases outside the gene matches: 5. CDR1 is SQVTM and CDR2 is ANQGSEA in the germline V gene. This CDR3 is 14 amino acids long. CDR3 DNA sequence: TGCAGCGTTGGAGGACAGGGGGCGAGCTATGGCTACACCTTC. Its protein is CSVGGQGASYGYTF. Drawing the rest from reference TRBV29-1 and TRBJ1-2, the complete variable domain is SAVISQKPSRDICQRGTSLTIQCQVDSQVTMMFWYRQQPGQSLTLIATANQGSEATYESGFVIDKFPISRPNLTFSTLTVSNMSPEDSSIYLCSVGGQGASYGYTFGSGTRLTVV.

This clone is a singleton in its sample. This CDR3 reads CASSLTSFAGYGYTF. The CDR3 nucleotides read TGTGCCAGCAGCCTTACATCTTTCGCGGGCTATGGCTACACCTTC. The chain joins TRBV28 to TRBJ1-2; D call uncertain. The germline V gene has CDR1 MDHEN and CDR2 SYDVKM. Trimming stripped 6 bases from V and 4 bases from J, with 18 bases between. The CDR3 covers 15 residues.

The rearrangement links TRBV6-5 to TRBJ1-2, with D perhaps matching TRBD1 (5 bases). The CDR3 runs 14 residues. With 6 bases removed from V and 7 bases from J, the gap between germline ends came to 18 bases. Per germline, CDR1 MNHEY and CDR2 SVGAGI. The CDR3 coding sequence is TGTGCCAGCAGAGACCCAGGAGGGGTACGTGGCTACACCTTC. It encodes CASRDPGGVRGYTF.

For this clone: The junction and the germline gene differ at one end; a read error may be behind it. This chain connects TRBV27 to TRBJ1-3; D not resolved. The CDR3 consists of 16 residues. CDR1 MNHEY and CDR2 SMNVEV come from the germline V gene (reference sequence). The DNA of the CDR3 is TGTGCCAGAAGTTTATGTCCGTACTTCTCTGGAAACACCATATATTTT. This gives the protein CARSLCPYFSGNTIYF.

About this clone: One junction end disagrees with the germline gene, perhaps due to a read error. The chain couples TRBV7-8 to TRBJ2-6, with D maybe TRBD1 (5 bases). Per the germline V gene, CDR1 is SGHVS and CDR2 is FQNEAQ. This CDR3 comprises 17 residues. CDR3 amino acids: CASTARADLSGANGLTF. CDR3 sequence (DNA): TGTGCCAGCACCGCCCGGGCCGACCTCTCTGGGGCCAACGGCCTGACTTTC.

The CDR3 is CASSGWSYFSEEGYTF. The DNA of the CDR3 is TGTGCCAGCAGTGGATGGAGCTACTTTTCAGAGGAGGGCTACACCTTC. The genes are TRBV25-1 and TRBJ1-2; D gene ambiguous. V lost 4 bases and J lost 8, with 23 bases in between. The CDR3 is 16 amino acids. Germline V gene sequence: CDR1 MGHDK, CDR2 SYGVNS.

The table lists this clone with a count of one. The rearrangement joins TRBV6-5 to TRBJ1-3; tentative D call: TRBD1 (6 bases). Germline V gives CDR1 MNHEY, CDR2 SVGAGI. Trimming shortened V by 4 bases and J by 4 bases, and 8 bases separated the two germline ends. This CDR3 contains 13 residues. The DNA for the CDR3 is TGTGCCAGCAGTTCCGACAGGGGAAACACCATATATTTT. The encoded protein is CASSSDRGNTIYF.

This clone was seen more than once but under ten times. V usage is TRBV19 and J usage is TRBJ1-2; no firm D call. The CDR3 sequence is 13 residues long. Germline V CDR1 and CDR2: LNHDA, SQIVND (reference sequence). Trimming left V 6 bases short and J 5 bases short, with 13 bases between. CDR3 coding DNA: TGTGCCAGTAGAAGAACCTCGGGGTATGGCTACACCTTC. Residues: CASRRTSGYGYTF.

J is TRBJ2-3 and V is TRBV9; 8 nucleotides match TRBD2. The germline gives CDR1 SGDLS, CDR2 YYNGEE. V lost 3 bases, J lost 2 bases, and 8 bases stayed unmatched. This CDR3 comprises 16 residues. CDR3 residues: CASSGGVAGPTDTQYF. CDR3 bases: TGTGCCAGCAGCGGGGGGGTAGCGGGGCCCACAGATACGCAGTATTTT.

In regard to this clone: One junction end disagrees with the germline gene, perhaps due to a read error. The chain is built from TRBV29-1 and TRBJ2-4; 9 bases map to TRBD1. The CDR3 covers 13 residues. Germline CDR1 and CDR2: SQVTM and ANQGSEA. CDR3 protein: CSVLQGAKNSQYF. The CDR3 nucleotides are TGCAGCGTTCTACAGGGGGCCAAAAACAGTCAGTACTTC.

V is TRBV6-1 and J is TRBJ2-1, with a weak D call TRBD1 (5 bases). This CDR3 spans 14 amino acids. Germline V gene data show CDR1 as MNHNS and CDR2 as SASEGT. V shed 3 bases and J shed 3 bases, with 9 bases lying between them. The CDR3 is CASSDRTFYNEQFF. CDR3 coding DNA: TGTGCCAGCAGTGATCGGACATTCTACAATGAGCAGTTCTTC.

The J gene is TRBJ2-5, the V gene TRBV28, with 10 bases lining up with TRBD2. CDR1 is MDHEN, CDR2 SYDVKM, per germline. The CDR3 extends over 16 amino acids. Trimming removed 2 bases from V and 8 bases from J; junction bases left unmatched: 11. CDR3 DNA: TGTGCCAGCAGTTTAATACTAGCGGGGCCACGCGGAACCCAGTACTTC. Its translation: CASSLILAGPRGTQYF.

This clone was seen just once. V gene TRBV29-1 combines with J gene TRBJ1-2; D ambiguous. This CDR3 contains 11 residues. Trimming removed 8 bases at V and 2 bases at J, with 9 bases between. Germline assignment: CDR1 SQVTM and CDR2 ANQGSEA. The CDR3 is CSSAENYGYTF. In nucleotides, the CDR3 is TGCAGCTCCGCGGAGAACTATGGCTACACCTTC.

The CDR3: CASSLSRGIIQETQYF. The CDR3 DNA reads TGTGCCAGCAGCTTAAGCAGGGGGATCATCCAAGAGACCCAGTACTTC. The rearrangement joins TRBV7-9 to TRBJ2-5; TRBD1 aligns across 7 bases. The CDR3 extends over 16 amino acids. Germline V CDR1 and CDR2: SEHNR, FQNEAQ (reference sequence). With 2 bases clipped from V and 1 base from J, the junction kept 7 bases outside the gene matches.

This rearrangement joins TRBV25-1 to TRBJ2-5, with 7 bases that match TRBD1. This CDR3 is built from 13 residues. J lost 1 base, V lost 6 bases, and 2 bases had no gene match. Germline values: CDR1 MGHDK, CDR2 SYGVNS. CDR3 protein: CASSGQAQETQYF. The CDR3 DNA sequence: TGTGCCAGCAGCGGACAGGCCCAAGAGACCCAGTACTTC. Variable domain in full (rest from reference TRBV25-1 and TRBJ2-5): EADIYQTPRYLVIGTGKKITLECSQTMGHDKMYWYQQDPGMELHLIHYSYGVNSTEKGDLSSESTVSRIRTEHFPLTLESARPSHTSQYLCASSGQAQETQYFGPGTRLLVL.

The CDR3 protein is CASSLSRFRSTMNTEAFF. The CDR3 DNA reads TGTGCCAGTAGTCTTAGCCGGTTCAGAAGTACTATGAACACTGAAGCTTTCTTT. This rearrangement joins TRBV19 to TRBJ1-1; D gene ambiguous. Trimming pared 5 bases from V and 0 bases from J, leaving 22 bases between. This CDR3 is built from 18 residues. Germline-derived CDR1 and CDR2 are LNHDA and SQIVND (reference sequence).

The chain recombines TRBV7-8 with TRBJ2-7; 9 nucleotides line up with TRBD2. The V gene end was trimmed by 3 bases and the J gene end by 2 bases; junction bases not matched to a gene: 2. This CDR3 has 14 amino acids. The germline V gene encodes CDR1 SGHVS and CDR2 FQNEAQ. The CDR3 DNA follows: TGTGCCAGCAGCTTGGCGGGAGGGGCCTACGAGCAGTACTTC. This codes for CASSLAGGAYEQYF.

The chain carries TRBV10-3 and TRBJ1-1; D gene unclear. Looked up from germline, CDR1 is ENHRY and CDR2 is SYGVKD. There are 12 residues in the CDR3. V was cut by 2 bases and J by 2 bases, with 3 bases left in between. DNA for the CDR3: TGTGCCATCAGTGAGCAAAACACTGAAGCTTTCTTT. It translates to CAISEQNTEAFF.

Only a few counts were recorded for this clone. In nucleotides, the CDR3 is TGTGCCAGCAGCTTGACAGGGGAACAGAGGTATGGCTACACCTTC. It codes for CASSLTGEQRYGYTF. The rearrangement joins TRBV5-4 to TRBJ1-2, with 7 bases that match TRBD1. The J segment lost 5 bases and the V segment lost 1 base, leaving 8 bases of the junction unmatched. Germline V CDR1 and CDR2: SGHNT, YYREEE (reference sequence). This CDR3 region has 15 residues.

The chain employs TRBV7-2 and TRBJ2-2; D is ambiguous. The V gene lost 8 bases and the J gene lost 6 bases, with 10 bases spanning the gap. The CDR3 is 12 residues long. CDR1 and CDR2 from the germline V gene are SGHTA and FQGNSA. The CDR3, as DNA: TGTGCCAGCCCACTCCCCCCCGGGGAGCTGTTTTTT. Amino acids: CASPLPPGELFF.

The chain couples TRBV9 to TRBJ2-7; tentatively, D is TRBD2 (6 bases). CDR3 size: 15 residues. Germline V CDR1 and CDR2: SGDLS, YYNGEE. The V gene lost 0 bases and the J gene lost 7 bases, with 17 bases spanning the gap. The CDR3: CASSVGGEKSEEQYF. The CDR3 nucleotides are TGTGCCAGCAGCGTAGGGGGGGAAAAATCTGAGGAGCAGTACTTC.

The V and J genes are TRBV28 and TRBJ2-7, with 7 bases that match TRBD1. CDR1 and CDR2 (germline): MDHEN, SYDVKM. J lost 5 bases, V lost 7 bases, and 5 bases had no gene match. This CDR3 has 12 amino acids. The CDR3: CASTSTGNEQYF. The CDR3 bases are TGTGCCAGCACCTCGACAGGGAACGAGCAGTACTTC. Complete variable domain (other parts from reference TRBV28 and TRBJ2-7): DVKVTQSSRYLVKRTGEKVFLECVQDMDHENMFWYRQDPGLGLRLIYFSYDVKMKEKGDIPEGYSVSREKKERFSLILESASTNQTSMYLCASTSTGNEQYFGPGTRLTVT.

J is TRBJ1-3 and V is TRBV7-9; no clear D. Germline V gene sequence: CDR1 SEHNR, CDR2 FQNEAQ (reference sequence). There are 13 residues in the CDR3. Trimming stripped 6 bases from V and 2 bases from J, with 8 bases between. The CDR3 sequence: CASSSQPGNTIYF. In DNA form, the CDR3 reads TGTGCCAGCAGTAGTCAACCTGGAAACACCATATATTTT.

The rearrangement uses TRBV6-5 and TRBJ2-7; 7 bases match TRBD1. Germline V lookup: CDR1 MNHEY, CDR2 SVGAGI. The junction had 5 bases not matched to a gene; V was cut back by 5 bases and J by 4 bases. This CDR3 comprises 13 residues. The CDR3 spells CASSNDRVYEQYF. Here the CDR3 DNA reads TGTGCCAGCAGTAACGACAGGGTTTACGAGCAGTACTTC.

This chain uses TRBV29-1 with TRBJ1-2; D is possibly TRBD1 (6 bases). V lost 6 bases and J lost 8, with 16 bases in between. Germline values: CDR1 SQVTM, CDR2 ANQGSEA. CDR3 length: 12 amino acids. CDR3 protein: CSVRTGNWGYTF. DNA of the CDR3: TGCAGCGTCCGAACAGGGAATTGGGGCTACACCTTC.

This clone occurred a few times. V gene TRBV2 combines with J gene TRBJ1-1; tentatively, D is TRBD1 (5 bases). The CDR3 is 13 amino acids. Germline values: CDR1 SNHLY, CDR2 FYNNEI. V was clipped by 3 bases and J by 4 bases, with 9 bases between them. CDR3 nucleotide sequence: TGTGCCAGCAGTGACGGGGGAACCACTGAAGCTTTCTTT. It translates to CASSDGGTTEAFF. Full variable domain (outside the CDR3, taken from reference TRBV2 and TRBJ1-1): EPEVTQTPSHQVTQMGQEVILRCVPISNHLYFYWYRQILGQKVEFLVSFYNNEISEKSEIFDDQFSVERPDGSNFTLKIRSTKLEDSAMYFCASSDGGTTEAFFGQGTRLTVV.

The chain employs TRBV19 and TRBJ1-2; 7 positions agree with TRBD1. The junction had 9 bases not matched to a gene; V was cut back by 6 bases and J by 5 bases. Germline-derived CDR1 and CDR2 are LNHDA and SQIVND (reference sequence). The CDR3 spans 14 residues. CDR3 sequence reads: CASSARTGPYGYTF. CDR3 nucleotides: TGTGCCAGTAGCGCCAGGACAGGCCCTTATGGCTACACCTTC.